This T cell receptor beta chain is drawn from a study of shared clonotypes between healthy human individuals. Turning to the study itself: The study enrolled a couple of women and three men aged 18 to 49.

All donors qualified as healthy HIV-negative adults and had experienced no recent acute infections or vaccinations. The CDR3 sequence is 12 residues long. Trimming removed 3 bases at V and 9 bases at J, with 9 bases between. Germline V gene data show CDR1 as MNHEY and CDR2 as SMNVEV (reference sequence). Running of the assay took place at deep level. Sequencing was performed with immunoSEQ multiplex PCR; in TCRdb, only in-frame clones are kept and a portion is missing. Counted here are hundreds of thousands of clones, roughly 79% occurring once; the ten biggest clones make up about 11%. The chain couples TRBV27 to TRBJ2-1; D may be TRBD2 (5 bases). What was sequenced was PBMCs. This TCR was sampled from a woman in her thirties or forties in good health. Some clones in this sample may be carry-over from other donors' samples. The CDR3 DNA reads TGTGCCAGCAGTTTGAGGAGGCCTGAGCAGTTCTTC. Its protein is CASSLRRPEQFF.